Listed here are 8 T cell receptor beta chains from one sample, sequenced in a study of T-cell memory formation after mild COVID-19 (dated by TCRdb to about 2021). Library prep was done by 5' RACE. Sequenced using an Illumina NovaSeq 6000. In TCRdb, the public reads were trimmed at Q25 with fastp and aligned with MiXCR, with productive beta chains retained. Every CDR3 protein is listed once, alongside the most common genes and DNA of its rows. The sample records 300,000 to 400,000 distinct CDR3 sequences, under 15% of which are singletons. Of the sample, about a fifth falls within the top ten clones. Input material: PBMCs or a T cell subset sorted from them (not recorded which). The receptors derive from a man aged 18 to 30 who had mild COVID-19 (a few samples of this study predate the infection). The sample titles of this study are shuffled in the database, so cell type and time point are left out; the donor was told from shared clones.

The table lists this clonotype with a few counts. The chain carries TRBV7-2 and TRBJ2-7, with 7 bases fitting TRBD1. The germline gives CDR1 SGHTA, CDR2 FQGNSA. The junction had 7 bases not matched to a gene; V was cut back by 4 bases and J by 4 bases. The CDR3 sequence is 14 residues long. The CDR3 DNA sequence: TGTGCCAGCAGCTCAAGGACAGGTCTATACGAGCAGTACTTC. Its translation is CASSSRTGLYEQYF.

The V and J genes are TRBV9 and TRBJ1-3, with unresolved D. Trimming left V 7 bases short and J 4 bases short, with 3 bases between. This CDR3 contains 10 residues. Germline assignment: CDR1 SGDLS and CDR2 YYNGEE. CDR3 nucleotide sequence: TGTGCCAGCGCAGGAAACACCATATATTTT. This translates into CASAGNTIYF.

V gene TRBV19 combines with J gene TRBJ1-1, with a possible D match to TRBD1 (5 bases). Per germline, CDR1 LNHDA and CDR2 SQIVND (reference sequence). This CDR3 has 15 residues. The ends were cut back, 7 bases at V and 0 bases at J, with 15 bases in the middle. The CDR3 is CASTNDGGMNTEAFF. The CDR3 DNA is TGTGCCAGTACGAACGATGGGGGTATGAACACTGAAGCTTTCTTT.

This clonotype was counted a few times. V gene TRBV7-9 combines with J gene TRBJ2-3, with D perhaps assigned TRBD1 or TRBD2 (6 bases each). CDR1 is SEHNR and CDR2 is FQNEAQ in the germline V gene (reference sequence). The V end lost 5 bases, the J end lost 0 bases, and 15 bases lay between the germline ends. This CDR3 spans 16 amino acids. The DNA of the CDR3 is TGTGCCAGCAGCCCCGGGGGCGGGGCCAGCACAGATACGCAGTATTTT. As protein: CASSPGGGASTDTQYF.

The rearrangement links TRBV5-1 to TRBJ2-3; TRBD2 agrees at 7 bases. CDR3 length: 16 amino acids. V lost 4 bases to trimming and J lost 0 bases; unmatched junction nucleotides: 8. The germline V gene encodes CDR1 SGHRS and CDR2 YFSETQ. The CDR3 reads CASSRGDFASTDTQYF. DNA for the CDR3: TGCGCCAGCAGCCGGGGGGACTTCGCTAGCACAGATACGCAGTATTTT.

A few counts support this clonotype. This chain joins TRBV6-2 or TRBV6-3 and TRBJ2-7; D call uncertain. V lost 5 bases and J lost 3, with 5 bases in between. CDR1 is MNHEY and CDR2 is SVGEGT in the germline V gene. The CDR3 is 11 amino acids. The CDR3 coding sequence is TGTGCCAGCAGTGAGAACTACGAGCAGTACTTC. This sequence encodes CASSENYEQYF.

This clonotype showed up just a few times. The chain links TRBV29-1 to TRBJ2-5, with D perhaps TRBD1 (6 bases). The V gene's germline CDR1 is SQVTM and CDR2 ANQGSEA. V lost 7 bases and J lost 5, with 11 bases in between. The CDR3 is made up of 11 amino acids. CDR3 sequence reads: CSAATGETQYF. CDR3 DNA: TGCAGCGCCGCCACAGGGGAGACCCAGTACTTC.

CDR3 sequence: CASSLGQGRDQPQHF. The CDR3 DNA follows: TGTGCCAGCAGCCTAGGACAGGGGCGGGATCAGCCCCAGCATTTT. The V gene is TRBV7-9, the J gene TRBJ1-5; 9 bases map to TRBD1. There are 15 residues in the CDR3. CDR1 and CDR2 (germline): SEHNR, FQNEAQ (reference sequence). The V and J ends lost 5 bases and 5 bases, in that order; junction bases with no gene match: 7.